This T cell receptor (beta chain) is from a study of identical twins. Study findings and constraints: There were fewer insertions in abundant cord blood beta clonotypes, but memory repertoires showed no such pattern. Twins showed weaker excess sharing in their beta out-of-frame sequences. Invariant populations such as MAIT and iNKT cells could partly muddle zero-insertion analyses.

This clonotype was detected a few times. Its antigen is as yet unknown. From the 5' RACE reads, TCRdb called clonotypes with MiXCR, one entry per CDR3 protein. In the table there are fewer than 550,000 distinct CDR3 sequences, roughly an eighth of which are singletons. Every one of the donors was a healthy Caucasian. The CDR3 runs 14 residues. Per germline, CDR1 DFQATT and CDR2 SNEGSKA (reference sequence). V lost 1 base and J lost 4, with 11 bases in between. This same sample was also taken into another study, of yellow fever vaccine responses in identical twins.

This chain links TRBV20-1 with TRBJ1-5, with a weak D call TRBD1 (5 bases). The TCR comes from a woman between 18 and 30 years old in good health. Material for sequencing was CD4+ T cells sorted from blood. In nucleotides, the CDR3 is TGCAGTGCTAGAGTGGGGCTTCAAAATCAGCCCCAGCATTTT. This encodes CSARVGLQNQPQHF.